What follows describes a single TCR beta chain. The data stem from a study of shared clonotypes between healthy human individuals. Germline V gene data show CDR1 as GTSNPN and CDR2 as SVGIG (reference sequence). This CDR3 is built from 14 residues. V was clipped by 2 bases and J by 4 bases, with 14 bases between them. Sequenced by immunoSEQ multiplex PCR; TCRdb stores in-frame clones only, minus some. Of approximately 2.5 million clones listed, over 85% are singletons. The specimen sequenced was naive CD4+ T cells from PBMCs. Noted subset: CD45RA+ positively selected. The genes are TRBV30 and TRBJ2-5; no firm D call. This TCR came from a man aged 18 to 29 in good health. Some clones in this sample may be carry-over from other donors' samples. In nucleotides, the CDR3 is TGTGCCTGGAGTTCCCTCCCGGGTGCAGAGACCCAGTACTTC. It encodes CAWSSLPGAETQYF. The variable domain in full, with the rest retrieved from reference TRBV30 and TRBJ2-5, is SQTIHQWPATLVQPVGSPLSLECTVEGTSNPNLYWYRQAAGRGLQLLFYSVGIGQISSEVPQNLSASRPQDRQFILSSKKLLLSDSGFYLCAWSSLPGAETQYFGPGTRLLVL.